This T cell receptor (beta chain) originates from a study of T cells in Graves' hyperthyroidism and ophthalmopathy. The overall study: The authors collected peripheral blood at initial diagnosis, before any treatment.

This clonotype has at least ten counts. Its antigen remains unidentified. The junction does not match germline at one end; this may be a read error. Germline CDR1 and CDR2: SNHLY and FYNNEI. CDR3 size: 14 residues. Study-wide points: Peripheral blood also featured most of the thyroid clonotypes expanded above 0.001.

TCR beta CDR3 region amplification was performed from RNA transcripts. First-round RT-PCR of the TCR CDR3 relied on the HTBI primer set. TCRdb analysed the multiplex PCR reads with MiXCR anew, one entry per CDR3 protein. The sample holds about 350,000 distinct CDR3 sequences, around a sixth seen once. The origin of this receptor is a middle-aged woman with Graves' ophthalmopathy. Sequencing was carried out using blood. The chain carries TRBV2 and TRBJ2-7; 10 bases align to TRBD2. Written as DNA, the CDR3 is TGTGCCAGCAGAGAAGCGGGAGGGTCCTACGAGCAGTACTTC. Translation: CASREAGGSYEQYF.